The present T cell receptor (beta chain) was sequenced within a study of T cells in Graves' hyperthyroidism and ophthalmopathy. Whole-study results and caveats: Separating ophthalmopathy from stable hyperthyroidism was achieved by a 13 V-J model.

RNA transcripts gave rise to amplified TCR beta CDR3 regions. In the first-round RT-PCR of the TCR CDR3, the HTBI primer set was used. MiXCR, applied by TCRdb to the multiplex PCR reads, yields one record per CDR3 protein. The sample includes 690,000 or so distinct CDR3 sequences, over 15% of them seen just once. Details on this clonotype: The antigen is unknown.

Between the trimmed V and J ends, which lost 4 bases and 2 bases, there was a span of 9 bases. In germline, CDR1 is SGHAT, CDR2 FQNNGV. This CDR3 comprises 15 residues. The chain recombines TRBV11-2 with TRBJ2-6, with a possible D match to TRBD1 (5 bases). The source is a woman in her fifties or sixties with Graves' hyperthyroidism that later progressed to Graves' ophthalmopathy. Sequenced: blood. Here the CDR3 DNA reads TGTGCCAGCAGCTCAGGGTCTGCTGGGGCCAACGTCCTGACTTTC. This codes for CASSSGSAGANVLTF.